These 25 T cell receptor beta chains were sequenced from one sample in a study of OX40 agonist ivuxolimab in advanced cancers. Libraries were made using the immunoSEQ multiplex PCR assay. TCRdb took over this immuneACCESS table, retaining in-frame rearrangements with V and J assigned. Such tables are incomplete; in checked studies, under half of the missing clones stem from an unresolved V gene, and the remainder is unexplained. The sample table lists around 58,000 clones, 80% to 85% of them with a count of one. Of the sample, around 30% falls within the top ten clones. Specimen: CD4+ or CD8+ T cells sorted from blood, collected in a trial of the OX40 agonist ivuxolimab. Source of these receptors: an adult with an advanced solid tumor such as melanoma, head and neck, liver or kidney cancer.

The gene calls are TRBV6-5 and TRBJ1-1; no definite D call. Germline V gene data show CDR1 as MNHEY and CDR2 as SVGAGI. The CDR3 consists of 11 residues. Trimming took off 6 bases at V and 3 bases at J, with 5 bases between the two ends. CDR3 in amino acids: CASRRDTEAFF. The CDR3 nucleotides are TGTGCCAGCAGACGCGACACTGAAGCTTTCTTT.

The chain joins TRBV2 to TRBJ1-2; TRBD1 matches 7 bases. V gave up 8 bases and J gave up 0 bases; unmatched junction bases: 9. The CDR3 totals 15 residues. Germline V gene sequence: CDR1 SNHLY, CDR2 FYNNEI. The CDR3 nucleotides read TGTGCCAGCCGACAGGGTAGGGGGGCTAACTATGGCTACACCTTC. It is translated as CASRQGRGANYGYTF.

The count of this clone is one. This chain links TRBV9 with TRBJ2-1; unclear D gene. Germline-derived CDR1 and CDR2 are SGDLS and YYNGEE. The CDR3 extends over 14 amino acids. Between the trimmed V and J ends, which lost 3 bases and 8 bases, there was a span of 15 bases. The CDR3 loop reads CASSETVGFYEQFF. The CDR3 bases are TGTGCCAGCAGCGAGACGGTAGGGTTCTATGAGCAGTTCTTC.

The chain uses TRBV5-1 and TRBJ1-2, with D maybe TRBD1 (6 bases). Germline V lookup: CDR1 SGHRS, CDR2 YFSETQ. Trimming removed 3 bases at V and 8 bases at J, with 17 bases between. This CDR3 contains 14 residues. The CDR3 DNA reads as TGCGCCAGCAGCTCGGCGGGGGCAGAGGAAGGCTACACCTTC. Translated: CASSSAGAEEGYTF.

This sequence joins TRBV2 and TRBJ2-2; D is undetermined. V lost 8 bases, J lost 4 bases, and 11 bases lay in between. Per the germline V gene, CDR1 is SNHLY and CDR2 is FYNNEI. This CDR3 is built from 13 residues. CDR3 bases: TGTGCCAGCTTGCTTCATTCCACCGGGGAGCTGTTTTTT. This codes for CASLLHSTGELFF.

The chain carries TRBV9 and TRBJ1-6, with D possibly being TRBD1 (5 bases). V lost 0 bases and J lost 9, with 10 bases in between. The CDR3 contains 14 residues. Germline loops: CDR1 SGDLS, CDR2 YYNGEE. CDR3 amino acids: CASSVGQLGSPLHF. CDR3 nucleotides: TGTGCCAGCAGCGTAGGACAGTTAGGTTCACCCCTCCACTTT.

This chain connects TRBV6-1 to TRBJ2-3; D is unclear. Between the trimmed V and J ends, which lost 2 bases and 6 bases, there was a span of 15 bases. The V gene's germline CDR1 is MNHNS and CDR2 SASEGT. The CDR3 extends over 15 amino acids. The chain's CDR3 is CASSELVIASDTQYF. In DNA, the CDR3 is TGTGCCAGCAGTGAACTGGTGATAGCATCGGATACGCAGTATTTT.

This chain joins TRBV6-5 and TRBJ1-5; 10 nucleotides line up with TRBD1. CDR3 size: 16 residues. CDR1 is MNHEY and CDR2 is SVGAGI in the germline V gene. J lost 5 bases, V lost 0 bases, and 4 bases had no gene match. CDR3 sequence: CASSYSGTGDHQPQHF. DNA for the CDR3: TGTGCCAGCAGTTACTCGGGGACAGGGGATCATCAGCCCCAGCATTTT.

The J gene is TRBJ1-5, the V gene TRBV19, with a tentative D call TRBD1 (5 bases). Trimming removed 1 base from V and 7 bases from J, with 11 bases in between. The length of the CDR3 is 14 residues. The germline gives CDR1 LNHDA, CDR2 SQIVND (reference sequence). For the CDR3, the DNA is TGTGCCAGTAGTATAGCTGCAGGGACCCAGCCCCAGCATTTT. It specifies CASSIAAGTQPQHF.

The chain uses TRBV5-1 and TRBJ1-4; 10 bases match TRBD1. V lost 4 bases to trimming and J lost 5 bases; unmatched junction nucleotides: 5. The CDR3 has 15 residues. Per the germline V gene, CDR1 is SGHRS and CDR2 is YFSETQ. This chain's CDR3 is CASSPPGQGNEKLFF. The CDR3 coding sequence is TGCGCCAGCAGCCCTCCGGGACAGGGGAATGAAAAACTGTTTTTT.

In its sample, this clone was seen once. This chain joins TRBV27 and TRBJ1-2, with D hard to call. Trimming shortened V by 4 bases and J by 0 bases, and 12 bases separated the two germline ends. Germline lookup yields CDR1 MNHEY and CDR2 SMNVEV (reference sequence). This CDR3 is built from 15 residues. The CDR3 nucleotides are TGTGCCAGCAGTTCCCTCGGAGGGCCTAACTATGGCTACACCTTC. Translating it yields CASSSLGGPNYGYTF.

This clone showed up just a few times. The genes are TRBV5-5 and TRBJ2-1; TRBD1 agrees at 8 bases. CDR1 and CDR2 from the germline V gene are SGHKS and YYEKEE (reference sequence). Trimming took 2 bases from V and 6 from J; bases not matched to a gene: 4. The CDR3 is 14 residues long. The CDR3 bases are TGTGCCAGCAGCTTAAAAGACAGGGGCAATGAGCAGTTCTTC. As protein: CASSLKDRGNEQFF.

V gene TRBV9 combines with J gene TRBJ1-1; 7 nucleotides align to TRBD1. Germline trimming cut 4 bases from V and 0 bases from J; bases unmatched to any gene: 3. This CDR3 is built from 14 residues. Germline V gene data show CDR1 as SGDLS and CDR2 as YYNGEE. CDR3 residues: CASSPTGVNTEAFF. CDR3 bases: TGTGCCAGCAGCCCTACAGGGGTGAACACTGAAGCTTTCTTT. Full variable domain (outside the CDR3, taken from reference TRBV9 and TRBJ1-1): DSGVTQTPKHLITATGQRVTLRCSPRSGDLSVYWYQQSLDQGLQFLIQYYNGEERAKGNILERFSAQQFPDLHSELNLSSLELGDSALYFCASSPTGVNTEAFFGQGTRLTVV.

This chain uses TRBV6-1 with TRBJ1-1; TRBD1 agrees at 8 bases. The CDR3 has 15 amino acids. Germline lookup yields CDR1 MNHNS and CDR2 SASEGT. Unmatched junction bases numbered 5, after V lost 4 bases and J lost 1 base. The CDR3 DNA reads TGTGCCAGCAGTGCATTTGGGACAGGGAACACTGAAGCTTTCTTT. Its translation is CASSAFGTGNTEAFF.

The rearrangement joins TRBV12-5 to TRBJ2-5; unclear D gene. Trimming pared 1 base from V and 0 bases from J, leaving 9 bases between. The CDR3 spans 15 residues. The germline V gene has CDR1 LGHNT and CDR2 FRNRAP. The CDR3, as DNA: TGTGCTAGTGGTTTGGGACGGACGTACCAAGAGACCCAGTACTTC. Translated: CASGLGRTYQETQYF.

The chain employs TRBV5-1 and TRBJ2-7, with a possible D match to TRBD2 (6 bases). Germline CDR1 and CDR2: SGHRS and YFSETQ. CDR3 size: 15 residues. Trimming cost V 3 bases and J 1 base, with 14 bases left between them. CDR3 residues: CASSSTWAGSYEQYF. CDR3 sequence (DNA): TGCGCCAGCAGCTCTACCTGGGCGGGGTCCTACGAGCAGTACTTC.

The rearrangement links TRBV11-3 to TRBJ2-7; D possibly matches TRBD1 or TRBD2 (5 bases each). CDR1 and CDR2 from the germline V gene are SGHNT and YENEEA. The V end lost 5 bases, the J end lost 7 bases, and 21 bases lay between the germline ends. CDR3 size: 15 residues. CDR3: CASSPSQSQGGEQYF. As DNA, the CDR3 is TGTGCCAGCAGCCCAAGCCAATCCCAGGGCGGGGAGCAGTACTTC. Complete variable domain (other parts from reference TRBV11-3 and TRBJ2-7): EAGVVQSPRYKIIEKKQPVAFWCNPISGHNTLYWYLQNLGQGPELLIRYENEEAVDDSQLPKDRFSAERLKGVDSTLKIQPAELGDSAVYLCASSPSQSQGGEQYFGPGTRLTVT.

The chain couples TRBV19 to TRBJ2-1; D gene uncertain. The CDR3 runs to 15 residues. Looked up from germline, CDR1 is LNHDA and CDR2 is SQIVND (reference sequence). The ends were cut back, 7 bases at V and 0 bases at J, with 13 bases in the middle. For the CDR3, the DNA is TGTGCCAGTAAGGTCGCCGTCAGCTCCTACAATGAGCAGTTCTTC. Protein product: CASKVAVSSYNEQFF.

This clone came up many times. In nucleotides, the CDR3 is TGTGCCAGTAGTATGGCGGGGACCGATACGCAGTATTTT. Its protein product is CASSMAGTDTQYF. The chain links TRBV19 to TRBJ2-3; possibly TRBD2 for D (6 bases). Germline CDR1 reads LNHDA; CDR2 reads SQIVND (reference sequence). There are 13 residues in the CDR3. Between the trimmed V and J ends, which lost 3 bases and 6 bases, there was a span of 10 bases. Together with reference TRBV19 and TRBJ2-3, the CDR3 gives the full variable domain: DGGITQSPKYLFRKEGQNVTLSCEQNLNHDAMYWYRQDPGQGLRLIYYSQIVNDFQKGDIAEGYSVSREKKESFPLTVTSAQKNPTAFYLCASSMAGTDTQYFGPGTRLTVL.

In regard to this clone: Other nucleotide sequences in the sample specify the same CDR3. This chain joins TRBV7-2 and TRBJ1-1; D remains ambiguous. V was clipped by 2 bases and J by 0 bases, with 4 bases between them. From germline, CDR1 is SGHTA and CDR2 FQGNSA. This CDR3 has 13 residues. The CDR3 sequence: CASSLRMNTEAFF. In DNA, the CDR3 is TGTGCCAGCAGCTTAAGGATGAACACTGAAGCTTTCTTT.

This clone has only one observation. The rearrangement links TRBV5-4 to TRBJ2-1, with D possibly matching TRBD2 (5 bases). The CDR3 consists of 14 residues. CDR1 SGHNT and CDR2 YYREEE come from the germline V gene (reference sequence). V was pared by 5 bases and J by 4 bases, with 13 bases between. CDR3 loop: CASRNGGLYNEQFF. The CDR3 DNA reads as TGTGCCAGCAGGAACGGCGGGCTATACAATGAGCAGTTCTTC.

This chain joins TRBV5-6 and TRBJ2-5; D ambiguous. Germline-derived CDR1 and CDR2 are SGHDT and YYEEEE. The V and J ends lost 2 bases and 4 bases respectively, with 15 bases between them. The CDR3 is 15 amino acids. The CDR3 here is CASSFLINQPETQYF. The CDR3 nucleotides are TGTGCCAGCAGCTTCCTTATCAACCAACCAGAGACCCAGTACTTC.

The chain has TRBV2 and TRBJ1-3; a possible D gene is TRBD1 (6 bases). This CDR3 has 15 amino acids. V was clipped by 3 bases and J by 0 bases, with 9 bases between them. The V gene's germline CDR1 is SNHLY and CDR2 FYNNEI. This CDR3 is CASSDRDTSGNTIYF. In nucleotides, the CDR3 is TGTGCCAGCAGTGATCGGGACACCTCTGGAAACACCATATATTTT.

The J gene is TRBJ1-1, the V gene TRBV14; weak D call: TRBD1 (5 bases). There are 13 residues in the CDR3. The germline CDR1 and CDR2 sequences are SGHDN and FVKESK. V lost 4 bases, J lost 2 bases, and 8 bases lay in between. DNA of the CDR3: TGTGCCAGCAGCCGAGGGGCAAACACTGAAGCTTTCTTT. Translation: CASSRGANTEAFF.

This chain joins TRBV10-3 and TRBJ2-5; 11 positions agree with TRBD2. V lost 7 bases and J lost 3; bases outside the gene matches: 4. The CDR3 consists of 14 residues. Per the germline V gene, CDR1 is ENHRY and CDR2 is SYGVKD. CDR3 residues: CAIKPTSGEETQYF. CDR3 in DNA: TGTGCCATCAAGCCGACTAGCGGGGAAGAGACCCAGTACTTC.